This T cell receptor beta chain derives from a study of blood T cell repertoires in COVID-19. Background on the study: Some COVID-19 samples were acute and others convalescent; all came from the United States, Italy and Spain. T cells, B-cell-depleted T cells, or PBMCs provided the cDNA or gDNA that served as material.

The method was immunoSEQ multiplex PCR; TCRdb's version includes in-frame clones alone and lacks a portion of them. Of more than 85,000 clones in the sample, roughly 90% were seen once. While infection was still active, Seattle patients were enrolled and then followed longitudinally. The source of this sequence is a woman aged 50 to 65 with COVID-19, enrolled during active disease. Sequencing input: peripheral blood.

The CDR3 sequence is CASSGTGNYEQYF. CDR3 coding DNA: TGTGCCAGCAGTGGGACAGGGAACTACGAGCAGTACTTC. V is TRBV2 and J is TRBJ2-7; 8 positions agree with TRBD1. CDR3 length: 13 amino acids. Germline loops: CDR1 SNHLY, CDR2 FYNNEI. After removal of 4 bases from V and 3 bases from J, the junction contained 2 bases not matched to a gene.